Listed below are T cell receptor beta chains from one sample, sequenced in a study of CD8 T cells in Susac syndrome. TCRdb recomputed calls from the immunoSEQ multiplex PCR reads with MiXCR, one row per CDR3 protein. The data hold roughly 190,000 distinct CDR3 sequences, with about 95% observed a single time. The sequenced material came from CD8+ T cells from PBMCs. The receptors were gathered from a human donor with Susac syndrome. Both conserved end residues are part of each CDR3. Fields, in order: clone size, D gene, V gene, J gene, CDR3 DNA, CDR3 protein. The D gene is left open where the match is weak. Rows may omit the clone size; those that give it use once, few, many or a size class.

>NA|TRBD2|TRBV7-3|TRBJ2-1
TGTGCCAGCAGCCCAGGCGACGGACTAGCGGTCTACAATGAGCAGTTCTTC
CASSPGDGLAVYNEQFF
>few|NA|TRBV5-4|TRBJ2-3
TGTGCCAGCAGGCTGGCAGGGGGCACAGATACGCAGTATTTT
CASRLAGGTDTQYF
>NA|NA|TRBV28|TRBJ1-5
TGTGCCAGCAATCTCGGGGGAAATCAGCCCCAGCATTTT
CASNLGGNQPQHF
>once|NA|TRBV3-1|TRBJ2-1
TGTGCCAGCAGCCAGGACCATTACAATGAGCAGTTCTTC
CASSQDHYNEQFF
>NA|TRBD2|TRBV20-1|TRBJ2-5
TGCAGTGCTAGAGTTGATCCCGCGTCTAGCGGGGAGGGTGTTAGGGAGACCCAGTACTTC
CSARVDPASSGEGVRETQYF
>NA|NA|TRBV2|TRBJ2-5
TGTGCCACCTTGGGGGATAACGAACAAGAGACCCAGTACTTC
CATLGDNEQETQYF
>NA|TRBD2|TRBV5-1|TRBJ2-7
TGCGCCAGCAGCCAGCGGGACGGAAGCTCCTACGAGCAGTACTTC
CASSQRDGSSYEQYF
>NA|NA|TRBV5-1|TRBJ2-7
TGCGCCAGCAGCTTGGCTGGGGCCACCTACGAGCAGTACTTC
CASSLAGATYEQYF
>NA|NA|TRBV9|TRBJ1-6
TGTGCCAGCAGCCAAGAGGGTCAGGGCCCCCTCCACTTT
CASSQEGQGPLHF
>NA|TRBD1|TRBV29-1|TRBJ2-3
TGCAGCGTTGAAGTTCAGGGGGGCACAGATACGCAGTATTTT
CSVEVQGGTDTQYF
>NA|NA|TRBV18|TRBJ2-5
TGTGCCAGCTCGCCAAACCAAGAGACCCAGTACTTC
CASSPNQETQYF
>NA|TRBD1|TRBV6-5|TRBJ2-7
TGTGCCAGCAGTCAGACAGGGATCGAGCAGTACTTC
CASSQTGIEQYF
>NA|NA|TRBV27|TRBJ2-1
TGTGCCAGCAGTTTAGGCTCATCTCACAACAATGAGCAGTTCTTC
CASSLGSSHNNEQFF
>NA|NA|TRBV12-3/TRBV12-4|TRBJ2-1
TGTGCCAGCAGTTATCAAATGTCTAGGGATAAATACTTCTTC
CASSYQMSRDKYFF
>NA|NA|TRBV7-9|TRBJ1-2
TGTGCCAGCAGCCCACAGGATCCCTATGGCTACACCTTC
CASSPQDPYGYTF
>NA|TRBD2|TRBV30|TRBJ2-1
TGTGCCTGGAGTGGCGGGGGCTCCTACAATGAGCAGTTCTTC
CAWSGGGSYNEQFF
>NA|NA|TRBV6-5|TRBJ2-5
TGTGCCAGCAGTGCCAAACAAGAGACCCAGTACTTC
CASSAKQETQYF
>NA|NA|TRBV7-9|TRBJ2-7
TGTGCCAGCAGCACAGGGACGGAAGCCTACGAGCAGTACTTC
CASSTGTEAYEQYF
>NA|NA|TRBV2|TRBJ2-5
TGTGCCAGCAGTGACACCAGGGTAGAGACCCAGTACTTC
CASSDTRVETQYF
>NA|NA|TRBV7-9|TRBJ2-7
TGTGCCAGCAGCAGACCGGACTCGAGCTCCTACGAGCAGTACTTC
CASSRPDSSSYEQYF
>NA|NA|TRBV15|TRBJ1-2
TGTGCCACCAGCAGAGATCCCTTAGGCGGCCTTGGGGGTGGCTACACCTTC
CATSRDPLGGLGGGYTF
>NA|NA|TRBV3-1|TRBJ2-3
TGTGCCAGCAGCCAAGAGGAAGACAAGAGGGGTCAGCAAGCAGATACGCAGTATTTT
CASSQEEDKRGQQADTQYF
>NA|TRBD2|TRBV6-1|TRBJ2-7
TGTGCCAGCAGTCCCACCGGACTAGCGACGAACGAGCAGTACTTC
CASSPTGLATNEQYF
>NA|TRBD1|TRBV6-5|TRBJ1-2
TGTGCCAGCAGTCCGAAACAGGGGGGCTACACCTTC
CASSPKQGGYTF
>NA|NA|TRBV15|TRBJ1-6
TGTGCCACCAGCAAACGACAGCCTAATTCACCCCTCCACTTT
CATSKRQPNSPLHF
>NA|NA|TRBV4-1|TRBJ2-2
TGCGCCAGCAGGGAGGGGTACACCGGGGAGCTGTTTTTT
CASREGYTGELFF
>NA|TRBD1|TRBV29-1|TRBJ2-4
TGCAGCGTTGCGGATGACAGGGGCCCAAGGTCCAAAAACATTCAGTACTTC
CSVADDRGPRSKNIQYF
>NA|NA|TRBV20-1|TRBJ2-6
TGCAGTGCTAGAGATCTCAGGGCTGGGGCCAACGTCCTGACTTTC
CSARDLRAGANVLTF
>NA|NA|TRBV30|TRBJ2-6
TGTGCCTACGAACATGGGGCCAACGTCCTGACTTTC
CAYEHGANVLTF
>once|NA|TRBV7-8|TRBJ2-7
TGTGCCAGCAGCTTTGGTCGGCAGGGGACCTACGAGCAGTACTTC
CASSFGRQGTYEQYF
>NA|TRBD2|TRBV12-3/TRBV12-4|TRBJ2-6
TGTGCCAGCAGTCTCCGGGCTAGACTAGCGGGAGGCTCTGGGGCCAACGTCCTGACTTTC
CASSLRARLAGGSGANVLTF
>NA|NA|TRBV24-1|TRBJ1-2
TGTGCCACCAGTGGTGGACCGAACTATGGCTACACCTTC
CATSGGPNYGYTF
>NA|NA|TRBV12-3/TRBV12-4|TRBJ1-1
TGTGCCAGCAGTCCTTCCACAGGGAGCACTGAAGCTTTCTTT
CASSPSTGSTEAFF
>NA|NA|TRBV29-1|TRBJ2-2
TGCAGCGTTGGGGCAGGGTTGGACACCGGGGAGCTGTTTTTT
CSVGAGLDTGELFF
>NA|NA|TRBV12-3/TRBV12-4|TRBJ2-1
TGTGCCAGCAGTTGGCAGGAGCACAATGAGCAGTTCTTC
CASSWQEHNEQFF
>NA|NA|TRBV6-6|TRBJ1-6
TGTGCCAGCGTCCCGGGGGACTCCTATAATTCACCCCTCCACTTT
CASVPGDSYNSPLHF
>NA|NA|TRBV11-2|TRBJ2-1
TGTGCCAGCAGCTTATTAGACCCGACCTACAATGAGCAGTTCTTC
CASSLLDPTYNEQFF